This T cell receptor beta chain was captured in a study of siplizumab effects on memory and regulatory T cells. General study points: Alloreactive sequences traceable to unstimulated CD4+ memory cells were significantly reduced by siplizumab. There appeared to be greater diversity in naive T cells than in memory cells, and naive T cells seemed major contributors to the alloresponse.

Per sample, approximately 100,000 TCR templates were assayed. Libraries were prepared by immunoSEQ multiplex PCR; TCRdb keeps only in-frame clonotypes and omits some of them. Among about 100,000 clones listed, about nine tenths were seen once. Germline assignment: CDR1 SGDLS and CDR2 YYNGEE. The CDR3 extends over 13 amino acids. V was trimmed by 0 bases and J by 6 bases, leaving 8 bases between them. As concerns this clone: Its antigen is still unknown.

This receptor was identified in a human donor in good health. Some clones in this sample may be carry-over from other donors' samples. The sequenced material came from CD4+ T cells sorted from blood. This chain joins TRBV9 and TRBJ2-3; D gene ambiguous. The DNA for the CDR3 is TGTGCCAGCAGCGTAGGGGCGGCTGATACGCAGTATTTT. Protein: CASSVGAADTQYF.